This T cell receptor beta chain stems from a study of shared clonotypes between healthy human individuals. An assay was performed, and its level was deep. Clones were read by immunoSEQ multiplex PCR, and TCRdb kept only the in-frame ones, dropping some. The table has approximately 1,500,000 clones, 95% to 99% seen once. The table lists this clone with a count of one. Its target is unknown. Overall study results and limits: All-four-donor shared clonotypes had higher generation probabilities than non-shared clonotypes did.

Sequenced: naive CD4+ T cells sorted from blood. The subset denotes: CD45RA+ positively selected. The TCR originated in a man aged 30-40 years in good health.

The CDR3 coding sequence is TGTGCCTGGAGTGTAGGGGTGGGATCGGGCGGCTACACCTTC. As protein: CAWSVGVGSGGYTF. The chain is built from TRBV30 and TRBJ1-2; TRBD1 might be the D (5 bases). The CDR3 runs 14 residues. Trimming removed 0 bases from V and 8 bases from J, with 16 bases in between. CDR1 is GTSNPN, CDR2 SVGIG, per germline (reference sequence).